A selection of T cell receptor beta chains follows, all from one sample in a study of T cells in Graves' hyperthyroidism and ophthalmopathy. One entry per CDR3 protein, called by TCRdb with MiXCR from the multiplex PCR reads. The data show 300,000 to 500,000 distinct CDR3 sequences, over 11% seen once. Sequenced sample: blood. The receptors derive from a man aged 50-59 years with Graves' ophthalmopathy. Both conserved end residues are part of each CDR3. The order of the fields is clone size, CDR3 length, J gene, D gene, V gene, CDR3 protein, CDR3 DNA. D genes are given only for firm matches. Size is stated for part of the rows, as once, few or many counts, or as a class when the clone is expanded.

abundance: .
len: 15
j_gene: TRBJ1-2
d_gene: .
v_gene: TRBV5-1
CDR3aa: CASSQTRNLRYGYTF
CDR3nt: TGCGCCAGCAGCCAGACCCGAAATCTAAGGTATGGCTACACCTTC

abundance: .
len: 14
j_gene: TRBJ2-7
d_gene: .
v_gene: TRBV9
CDR3aa: CASSVGPGSYEQYF
CDR3nt: TGTGCCAGCAGCGTAGGTCCCGGTTCCTACGAGCAGTACTTC

abundance: .
len: 15
j_gene: TRBJ1-3
d_gene: TRBD1
v_gene: TRBV6-5
CDR3aa: CASSLGDRAGNTIYF
CDR3nt: TGTGCCAGCAGTTTGGGCGACAGGGCTGGAAACACCATATATTTT

abundance: many
len: 14
j_gene: TRBJ2-7
d_gene: .
v_gene: TRBV7-9
CDR3aa: CASSSDSGTYEQYF
CDR3nt: TGTGCCAGCAGCTCAGACAGTGGAACCTACGAGCAGTACTTC

abundance: few
len: 16
j_gene: TRBJ2-5
d_gene: .
v_gene: TRBV4-2
CDR3aa: CASSQVSGQFQETQYF
CDR3nt: TGTGCCAGCAGCCAAGTGTCAGGCCAGTTCCAAGAGACCCAGTACTTC

abundance: .
len: 13
j_gene: TRBJ1-5
d_gene: TRBD1
v_gene: TRBV7-2
CDR3aa: CASSTGQVPAQHF
CDR3nt: TGTGCCAGCAGCACAGGACAGGTACCGGCCCAGCATTTT

abundance: .
len: 17
j_gene: TRBJ2-1
d_gene: TRBD2
v_gene: TRBV27
CDR3aa: CASSFHGLATQYNEQFF
CDR3nt: TGTGCCAGCAGTTTCCACGGACTAGCGACCCAATACAATGAGCAGTTCTTC

abundance: many
len: 15
j_gene: TRBJ2-3
d_gene: .
v_gene: TRBV5-6
CDR3aa: CASSSGRFNTDTQYF
CDR3nt: TGTGCCAGCAGCTCGGGGAGATTCAACACAGATACGCAGTATTTT

abundance: many
len: 13
j_gene: TRBJ2-1
d_gene: TRBD2
v_gene: TRBV30
CDR3aa: CAWSSGPYNEQFF
CDR3nt: TGTGCCTGGTCTAGCGGGCCTTACAATGAGCAGTTCTTC

abundance: many
len: 14
j_gene: TRBJ2-3
d_gene: TRBD2
v_gene: TRBV12-3/TRBV12-4
CDR3aa: CASSPGLEADTQYF
CDR3nt: TGTGCCAGCAGTCCTGGACTAGAAGCAGATACGCAGTATTTT

abundance: .
len: 13
j_gene: TRBJ2-2
d_gene: .
v_gene: TRBV20-1
CDR3aa: CSARGRHTGELFF
CDR3nt: TGCAGTGCTAGAGGCAGACACACCGGGGAGCTGTTTTTT

abundance: many
len: 14
j_gene: TRBJ2-7
d_gene: .
v_gene: TRBV2
CDR3aa: CASRKGHLGYEQYF
CDR3nt: TGTGCCAGCAGGAAAGGACATCTCGGGTACGAGCAGTACTTC

abundance: .
len: 13
j_gene: TRBJ2-6
d_gene: .
v_gene: TRBV19
CDR3aa: CASALGGANVLTF
CDR3nt: TGTGCCAGCGCTTTGGGAGGGGCCAACGTCCTGACTTTC

abundance: few
len: 13
j_gene: TRBJ2-1
d_gene: .
v_gene: TRBV3-1
CDR3aa: CASSAGGGYEQFF
CDR3nt: TGTGCCAGCAGCGCAGGGGGGGGATATGAGCAGTTCTTC

abundance: .
len: 14
j_gene: TRBJ2-5
d_gene: TRBD2
v_gene: TRBV19
CDR3aa: CASTLAGTKETQYF
CDR3nt: TGTGCCAGTACCCTAGCGGGGACAAAAGAGACCCAGTACTTC

abundance: many
len: 16
j_gene: TRBJ1-3
d_gene: .
v_gene: TRBV3-1
CDR3aa: CASSPTERISGNTIYF
CDR3nt: TGTGCCAGCAGCCCTACCGAACGTATCTCTGGAAACACCATATATTTT

abundance: few
len: 13
j_gene: TRBJ2-3
d_gene: TRBD1
v_gene: TRBV2
CDR3aa: CASSELRDRSGYF
CDR3nt: TGTGCCAGCAGTGAATTAAGGGACAGGTCCGGGTATTTT

abundance: many
len: 14
j_gene: TRBJ2-7
d_gene: .
v_gene: TRBV6-1
CDR3aa: CASRRGTADYEQYF
CDR3nt: TGTGCCAGCAGGCGCGGGACAGCAGACTACGAGCAGTACTTC